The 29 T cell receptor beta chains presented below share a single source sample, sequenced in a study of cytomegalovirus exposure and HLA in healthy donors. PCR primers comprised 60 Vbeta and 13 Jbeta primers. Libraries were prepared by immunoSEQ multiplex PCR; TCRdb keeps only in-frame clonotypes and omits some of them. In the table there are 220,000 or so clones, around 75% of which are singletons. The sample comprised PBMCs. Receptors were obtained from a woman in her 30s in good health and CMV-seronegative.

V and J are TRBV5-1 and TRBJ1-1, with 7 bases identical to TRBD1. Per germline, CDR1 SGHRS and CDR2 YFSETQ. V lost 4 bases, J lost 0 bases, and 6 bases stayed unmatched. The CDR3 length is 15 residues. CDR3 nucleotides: TGCGCCAGCAGCGACCTGACAGGGCTGAACACTGAAGCTTTCTTT. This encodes CASSDLTGLNTEAFF.

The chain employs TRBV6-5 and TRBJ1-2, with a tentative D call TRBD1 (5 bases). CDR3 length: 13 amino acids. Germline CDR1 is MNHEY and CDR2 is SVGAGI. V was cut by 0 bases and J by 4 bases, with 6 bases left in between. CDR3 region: CASSYSGGYGYTF. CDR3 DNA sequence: TGTGCCAGCAGTTACTCGGGGGGCTATGGCTACACCTTC.

CDR3 residues: CASSFTGDTQYF. The DNA of the CDR3 is TGTGCCAGCAGCTTCACGGGAGATACGCAGTATTTT. This chain connects TRBV11-2 to TRBJ2-3; D not resolved. Germline CDR1 reads SGHAT; CDR2 reads FQNNGV. CDR3 length: 12 residues. V lost 3 bases and J lost 5, with 6 bases in between.

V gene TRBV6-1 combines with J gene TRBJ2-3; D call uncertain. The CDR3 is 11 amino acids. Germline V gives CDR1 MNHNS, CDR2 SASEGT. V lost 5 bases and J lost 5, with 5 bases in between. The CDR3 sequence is CASSYRDTQYF. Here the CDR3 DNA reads TGTGCCAGCAGTTATCGAGATACGCAGTATTTT.

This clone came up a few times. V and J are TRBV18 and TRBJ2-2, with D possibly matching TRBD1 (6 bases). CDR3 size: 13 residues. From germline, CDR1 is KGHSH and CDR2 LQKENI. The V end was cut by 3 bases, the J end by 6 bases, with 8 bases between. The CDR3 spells CASSPTGSGELFF. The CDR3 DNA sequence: TGTGCCAGCTCACCGACAGGATCCGGGGAGCTGTTTTTT.

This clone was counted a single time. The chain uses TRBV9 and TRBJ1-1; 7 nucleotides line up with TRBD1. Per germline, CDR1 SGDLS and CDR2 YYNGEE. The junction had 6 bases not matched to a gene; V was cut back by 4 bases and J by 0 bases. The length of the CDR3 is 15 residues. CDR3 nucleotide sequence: TGTGCCAGCAGCCCAGGGGGAAATATGAACACTGAAGCTTTCTTT. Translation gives CASSPGGNMNTEAFF. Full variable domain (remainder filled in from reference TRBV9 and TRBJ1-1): DSGVTQTPKHLITATGQRVTLRCSPRSGDLSVYWYQQSLDQGLQFLIQYYNGEERAKGNILERFSAQQFPDLHSELNLSSLELGDSALYFCASSPGGNMNTEAFFGQGTRLTVV.

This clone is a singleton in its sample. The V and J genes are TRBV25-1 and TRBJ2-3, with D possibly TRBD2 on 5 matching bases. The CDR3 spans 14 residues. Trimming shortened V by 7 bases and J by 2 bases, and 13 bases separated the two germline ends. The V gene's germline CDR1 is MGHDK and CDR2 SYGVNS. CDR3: CASNGEGPTDTQYF. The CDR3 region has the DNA TGTGCCAGCAACGGGGAAGGCCCCACAGATACGCAGTATTTT.

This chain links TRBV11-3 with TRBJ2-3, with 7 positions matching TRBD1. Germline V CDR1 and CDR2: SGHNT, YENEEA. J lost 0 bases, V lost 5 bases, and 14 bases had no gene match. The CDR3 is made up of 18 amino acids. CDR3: CASSKGKTGVGSTDTQYF. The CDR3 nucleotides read TGTGCCAGCAGCAAAGGCAAAACAGGGGTTGGAAGCACAGATACGCAGTATTTT.

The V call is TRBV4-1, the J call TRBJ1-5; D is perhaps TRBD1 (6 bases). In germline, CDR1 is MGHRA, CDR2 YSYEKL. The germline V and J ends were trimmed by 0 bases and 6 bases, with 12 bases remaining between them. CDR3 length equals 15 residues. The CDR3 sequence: CASSQDAGEGQPQHF. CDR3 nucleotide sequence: TGCGCCAGCAGCCAAGACGCAGGGGAGGGTCAGCCCCAGCATTTT.

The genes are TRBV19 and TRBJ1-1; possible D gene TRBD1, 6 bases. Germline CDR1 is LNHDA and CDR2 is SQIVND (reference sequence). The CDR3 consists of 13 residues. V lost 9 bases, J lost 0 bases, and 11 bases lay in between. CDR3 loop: CASAQGMNTEAFF. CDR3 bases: TGTGCCAGCGCCCAGGGGATGAACACTGAAGCTTTCTTT.

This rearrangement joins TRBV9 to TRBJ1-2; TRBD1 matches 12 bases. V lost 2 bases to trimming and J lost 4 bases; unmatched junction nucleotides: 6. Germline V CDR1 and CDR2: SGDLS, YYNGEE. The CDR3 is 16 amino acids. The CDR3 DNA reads TGTGCCAGCAGCGTTGGGACAGGGGGCTGGGTCTATGGCTACACCTTC. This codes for CASSVGTGGWVYGYTF.

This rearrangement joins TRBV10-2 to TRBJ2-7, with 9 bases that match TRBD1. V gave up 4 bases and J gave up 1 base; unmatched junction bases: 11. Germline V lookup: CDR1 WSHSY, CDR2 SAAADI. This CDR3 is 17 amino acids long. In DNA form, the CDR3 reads TGCGCCAGCAGTGCCTCGGGCGGGACAGGGATATCCTACGAGCAGTACTTC. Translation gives CASSASGGTGISYEQYF.

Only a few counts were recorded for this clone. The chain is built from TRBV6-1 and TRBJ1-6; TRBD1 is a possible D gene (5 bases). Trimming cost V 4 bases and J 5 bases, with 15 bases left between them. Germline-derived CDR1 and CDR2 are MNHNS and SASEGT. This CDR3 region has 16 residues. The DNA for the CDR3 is TGTGCCAGCAGTGGGGGGGGAGGGAGCGATAATTCACCCCTCCACTTT. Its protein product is CASSGGGGSDNSPLHF.

CDR3 in DNA: TGTGCCAGCATAGAAGGGACTAGCGACTACGAGCAGTACTTC. Translating gives CASIEGTSDYEQYF. The chain recombines TRBV6-5 with TRBJ2-7; 10 bases agree with TRBD2. The germline V gene has CDR1 MNHEY and CDR2 SVGAGI. The CDR3 has 14 amino acids. J lost 3 bases, V lost 7 bases, and 6 bases had no gene match.

For the CDR3, the DNA is TGCGCCAGCAGTCACAGCTTACAGGGAGAGGGCAATCAGCCCCAGCATTTT. Translating it yields CASSHSLQGEGNQPQHF. V is TRBV23-1 and J is TRBJ1-5; a possible D gene is TRBD1 (6 bases). TRBV23-1 is annotated as an ORF whose role is uncertain. The CDR3 spans 17 residues. The V end lost 3 bases, the J end lost 2 bases, and 17 bases lay between the germline ends.

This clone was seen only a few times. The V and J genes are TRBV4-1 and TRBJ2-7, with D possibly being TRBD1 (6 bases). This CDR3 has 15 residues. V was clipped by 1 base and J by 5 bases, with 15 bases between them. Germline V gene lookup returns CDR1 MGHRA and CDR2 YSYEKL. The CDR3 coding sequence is TGCGCCAGCAGCCAAGTAGTACAGGGAAGGAACGAGCAGTACTTC. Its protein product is CASSQVVQGRNEQYF.

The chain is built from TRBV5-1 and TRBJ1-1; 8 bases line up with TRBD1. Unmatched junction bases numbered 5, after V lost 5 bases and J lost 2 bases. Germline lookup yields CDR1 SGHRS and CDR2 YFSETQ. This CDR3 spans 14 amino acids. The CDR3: CASSYRGFNTEAFF. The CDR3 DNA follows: TGCGCCAGCAGTTACAGGGGGTTCAACACTGAAGCTTTCTTT.

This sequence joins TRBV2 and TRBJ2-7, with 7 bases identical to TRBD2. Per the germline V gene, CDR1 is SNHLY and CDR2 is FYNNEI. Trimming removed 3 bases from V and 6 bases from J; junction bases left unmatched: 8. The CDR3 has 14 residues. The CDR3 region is CASSDMMGRGEQYF. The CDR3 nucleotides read TGTGCCAGCAGTGATATGATGGGGAGGGGCGAGCAGTACTTC.

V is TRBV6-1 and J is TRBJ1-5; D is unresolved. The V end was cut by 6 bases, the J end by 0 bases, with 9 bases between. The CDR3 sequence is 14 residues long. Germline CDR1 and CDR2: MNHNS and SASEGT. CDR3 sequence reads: CASRADYSNQPQHF. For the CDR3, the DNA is TGTGCCAGCAGGGCAGATTATAGCAATCAGCCCCAGCATTTT.

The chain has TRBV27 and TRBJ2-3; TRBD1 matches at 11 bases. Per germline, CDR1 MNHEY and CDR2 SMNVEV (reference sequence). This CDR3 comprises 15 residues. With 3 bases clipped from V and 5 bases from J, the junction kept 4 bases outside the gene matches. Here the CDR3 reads CASSFGTGGIDTQYF. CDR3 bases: TGTGCCAGCAGTTTCGGGACAGGGGGTATAGATACGCAGTATTTT.

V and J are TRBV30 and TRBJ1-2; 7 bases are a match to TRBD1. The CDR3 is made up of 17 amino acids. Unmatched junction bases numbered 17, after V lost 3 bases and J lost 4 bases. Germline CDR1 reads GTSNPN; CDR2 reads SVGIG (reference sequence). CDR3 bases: TGTGCCTGGAGGTGGGGAAGACAGGGCGGTCGGGGCTATGGCTACACCTTC. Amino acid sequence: CAWRWGRQGGRGYGYTF.

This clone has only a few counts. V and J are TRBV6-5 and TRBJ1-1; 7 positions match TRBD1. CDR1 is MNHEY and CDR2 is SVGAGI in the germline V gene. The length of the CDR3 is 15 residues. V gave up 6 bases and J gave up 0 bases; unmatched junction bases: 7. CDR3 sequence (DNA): TGTGCCAGCAGGGGATCGGACAGGTTGAACACTGAAGCTTTCTTT. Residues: CASRGSDRLNTEAFF.

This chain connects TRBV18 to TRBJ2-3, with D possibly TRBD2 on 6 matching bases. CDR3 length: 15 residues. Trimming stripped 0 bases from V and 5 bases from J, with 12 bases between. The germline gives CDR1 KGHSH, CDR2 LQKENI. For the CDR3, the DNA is TGTGCCAGCTCACCACCGGTGGGAGCGGGAGATACGCAGTATTTT. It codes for CASSPPVGAGDTQYF.

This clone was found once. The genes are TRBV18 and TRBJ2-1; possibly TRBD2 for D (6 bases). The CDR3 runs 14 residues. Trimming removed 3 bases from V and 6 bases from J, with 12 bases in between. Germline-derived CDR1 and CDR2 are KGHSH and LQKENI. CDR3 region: CASSPRREANEQFF. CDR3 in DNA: TGTGCCAGCTCACCCCGAAGGGAGGCCAATGAGCAGTTCTTC.

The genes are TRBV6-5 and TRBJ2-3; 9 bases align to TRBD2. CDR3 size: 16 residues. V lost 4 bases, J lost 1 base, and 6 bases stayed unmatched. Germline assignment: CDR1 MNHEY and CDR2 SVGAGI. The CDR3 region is CASSSGLAWGTDTQYF. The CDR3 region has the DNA TGTGCCAGCAGTTCCGGACTAGCGTGGGGCACAGATACGCAGTATTTT.

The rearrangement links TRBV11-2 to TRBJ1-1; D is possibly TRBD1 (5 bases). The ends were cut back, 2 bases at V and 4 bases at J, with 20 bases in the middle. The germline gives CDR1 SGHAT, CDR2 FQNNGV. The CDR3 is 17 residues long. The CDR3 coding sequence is TGTGCCAGCAGCTTACTGTGGGGAAACAGGCGAGGCACTGAAGCTTTCTTT. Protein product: CASSLLWGNRRGTEAFF.

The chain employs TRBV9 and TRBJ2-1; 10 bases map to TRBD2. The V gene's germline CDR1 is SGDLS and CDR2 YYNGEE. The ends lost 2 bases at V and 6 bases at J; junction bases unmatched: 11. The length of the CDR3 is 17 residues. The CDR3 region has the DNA TGTGCCAGCAGCGTTAGGGCCAGCGGGAGGGCCGGCAATGAGCAGTTCTTC. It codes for CASSVRASGRAGNEQFF.

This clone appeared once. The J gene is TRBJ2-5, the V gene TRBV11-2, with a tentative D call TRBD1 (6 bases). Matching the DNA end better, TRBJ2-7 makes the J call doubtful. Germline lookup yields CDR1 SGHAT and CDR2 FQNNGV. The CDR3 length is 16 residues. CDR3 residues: CASSLDGQPTVYEQYF. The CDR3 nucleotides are TGTGCCAGCAGCTTAGATGGACAGCCGACGGTCTACGAGCAGTACTTC.

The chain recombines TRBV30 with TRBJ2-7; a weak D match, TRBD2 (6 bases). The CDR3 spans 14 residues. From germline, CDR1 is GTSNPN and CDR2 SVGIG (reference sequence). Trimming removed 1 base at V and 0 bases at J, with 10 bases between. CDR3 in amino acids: CAWSEGGSSYEQYF. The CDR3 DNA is TGTGCCTGGAGTGAAGGAGGGAGCTCCTACGAGCAGTACTTC.